The 24 T cell receptor beta chains below were found in one sample sequenced in a study of CD8 T cells in ankylosing spondylitis. MiXCR, applied by TCRdb to the 5' RACE reads, yields one record per CDR3 protein. The data hold about 150,000 distinct CDR3 sequences, with approximately 48% observed a single time. The sample was synovial fluid, either unsorted or a sorted T cell fraction (not recorded which). Receptor source: a male donor with ankylosing spondylitis.

This clonotype was picked up a small number of times. The chain recombines TRBV12-3 or TRBV12-4 with TRBJ2-5; 8 nucleotides agree with TRBD2. The CDR3 has 17 amino acids. V was clipped by 3 bases and J by 0 bases; unmatched bases: 9. CDR3 nucleotides: TGTGCCAGCAGTTTGGGGACTAGGCCAACCCACCAAGAGACCCAGTACTTC. This codes for CASSLGTRPTHQETQYF.

This clonotype was seen a handful of times. The chain couples TRBV4-3 to TRBJ2-5; a possible D gene is TRBD2 (6 bases). Germline assignment: CDR1 LGHNA and CDR2 YSLEER. This CDR3 comprises 15 residues. Trimming cost V 4 bases and J 2 bases, with 14 bases left between them. CDR3 sequence (DNA): TGCGCCAGCAGCCCGTTTTCGGGACTGCAAGAGACCCAGTACTTC. It codes for CASSPFSGLQETQYF.

The chain is built from TRBV7-2 and TRBJ2-7; D uncertain. The CDR3 spans 16 residues. The germline gives CDR1 SGHTA, CDR2 FQGNSA. Deletions cut 5 bases from V and 3 bases from J, with 20 bases between. CDR3 protein: CASSIGIGKLDYEQYF. CDR3 in DNA: TGTGCCAGCAGCATAGGAATTGGCAAGCTCGACTACGAGCAGTACTTC. Full variable domain (rest looked up from reference TRBV7-2 and TRBJ2-7): GAGVSQSPSNKVTEKGKDVELRCDPISGHTALYWYRQSLGQGLEFLIYFQGNSAPDKSGLPSDRFSAERTGGSVSTLTIQRTQQEDSAVYLCASSIGIGKLDYEQYFGPGTRLTVT.

This clonotype turned up a few times. The genes are TRBV12-3 or TRBV12-4 and TRBJ2-7; no firm D call. The germline V and J ends were trimmed by 3 bases and 2 bases, with 8 bases remaining between them. This CDR3 has 13 amino acids. For the CDR3, the DNA is TGTGCCAGCAGTTTTGGGGTTCCCTACGAGCAGTACTTC. It yields the protein CASSFGVPYEQYF.

This clonotype was counted a few times. The chain carries TRBV20-1 and TRBJ2-7; 15 bases fit TRBD2. V lost 1 base and J lost 4; bases outside the gene matches: 5. This CDR3 is built from 16 residues. Germline CDR1 DFQATT, CDR2 SNEGSKA (reference sequence). The CDR3 loop is CSARGTSGGAGYEQYF. CDR3 coding DNA: TGCAGTGCTAGAGGGACTAGCGGGGGGGCCGGATACGAGCAGTACTTC.

This clonotype was seen a single time. The rearrangement links TRBV4-3 to TRBJ1-2; the D is unclear. The CDR3 spans 16 residues. Germline V gene sequence: CDR1 LGHNA, CDR2 YSLEER. V lost 0 bases and J 4 bases, leaving 15 bases between the germline ends. CDR3 bases: TGCGCCAGCAGCCAAGAATCGGCGGGATGGAGCTATGGCTACACCTTC. It is translated as CASSQESAGWSYGYTF.

The chain's CDR3 is CASSSGLAGGDTQYF. CDR3 DNA sequence: TGTGCCAGCAGTTCGGGACTAGCGGGGGGAGATACGCAGTATTTT. The V and J genes are TRBV6-5 and TRBJ2-3, with TRBD2 matching over 15 bases. From germline, CDR1 is MNHEY and CDR2 SVGAGI. V trimming: 4 bases; J trimming: 5 bases; junction bases outside the gene matches: 1. CDR3 length: 15 amino acids.

The V gene is TRBV4-3, the J gene TRBJ2-6, with D perhaps TRBD1 (6 bases). Per germline, CDR1 LGHNA and CDR2 YSLEER. The CDR3 covers 20 residues. V shed 2 bases and J shed 0 bases, with 20 bases lying between them. The CDR3 region has the DNA TGCGCCAGCAGCCAATTAATTTGGGGGCAGGATCCCTCTGGGGCCAACGTCCTGACTTTC. This encodes CASSQLIWGQDPSGANVLTF.

The V and J genes are TRBV28 and TRBJ2-1, with 8 bases fitting TRBD2. The J segment lost 1 base and the V segment lost 5 bases, leaving 7 bases of the junction unmatched. Per germline, CDR1 MDHEN and CDR2 SYDVKM. The CDR3 totals 16 residues. CDR3 region: CASSPWTSRSYNEQFF. In DNA, the CDR3 is TGTGCCAGCAGTCCCTGGACTAGCCGGTCCTACAATGAGCAGTTCTTC.

The chain joins TRBV12-3 or TRBV12-4 to TRBJ1-1, with 7 bases that match TRBD1. This CDR3 is built from 16 residues. The V segment lost 5 bases and the J segment 4 bases; nucleotides outside the gene matches: 13. The CDR3 is CASSLPGQMITTEAFF. CDR3 bases: TGTGCCAGCAGTCTACCGGGACAGATGATTACCACTGAAGCTTTCTTT.

Remarks on this clonotype: The missing conserved phenylalanine or tryptophan at the end of this CDR3 makes a read error likely. V is TRBV13 and J is TRBJ1-1, with 7 nucleotides matching TRBD1. The CDR3 extends over 14 amino acids. V shed 5 bases and J 4 bases; nucleotides not matched to a gene: 7. CDR1 is PRHDT and CDR2 is FYEKMQ in the germline V gene (reference sequence). The CDR3 DNA reads TGTGCCAGCAGCACACAGGGGTTTGGCACTGAAGCTTTCCTT. It codes for CASSTQGFGTEAFL.

In this sample, this clonotype turned up once. The rearrangement links TRBV4-1 to TRBJ2-3; perhaps TRBD2 as D (5 bases). V gave up 3 bases and J gave up 0 bases, with 25 bases separating them. Germline-derived CDR1 and CDR2 are MGHRA and YSYEKL. The CDR3 is 20 residues long. The CDR3: CASSQEAGLVDVSSTDTQYF. The CDR3 DNA follows: TGCGCCAGCAGCCAGGAGGCCGGGCTAGTCGACGTCTCTAGCACAGATACGCAGTATTTT.

V usage is TRBV7-6 and J usage is TRBJ1-1, with D uncertain. V lost 1 base, J lost 0 bases, and 9 bases lay in between. The CDR3 totals 15 residues. Germline CDR1 is SGHVS and CDR2 is FNYEAQ. The CDR3 sequence: CASSLGVGMNTEAFF. In nucleotides, the CDR3 is TGTGCCAGCAGCTTAGGGGTTGGGATGAACACTGAAGCTTTCTTT.

Only a few counts were recorded for this clonotype. The chain employs TRBV7-9 and TRBJ1-6; D perhaps matches TRBD1 (6 bases). This CDR3 is 17 amino acids long. The ends were cut back, 1 base at V and 6 bases at J, with 16 bases in the middle. Germline V gives CDR1 SEHNR, CDR2 FQNEAQ (reference sequence). The DNA for the CDR3 is TGTGCCAGCAGCTTAGACCTGATACAGGGTACTAATTCACCCCTCCACTTT. Amino acid sequence: CASSLDLIQGTNSPLHF.

For the CDR3, the DNA is TGTGCCATCAGTGAGTGGGAGGGGGCGAGGGACGAGCAGTACTTC. This encodes CAISEWEGARDEQYF. The chain links TRBV10-3 to TRBJ2-7; D possibly matches TRBD1 or TRBD2 (7 bases each). V dropped 1 base and J dropped 5 bases, with 15 bases sitting between them. Germline values: CDR1 ENHRY, CDR2 SYGVKD. The length of the CDR3 is 15 residues.

V usage is TRBV12-3 or TRBV12-4 and J usage is TRBJ2-5; 8 bases are shared with TRBD2. The CDR3 runs 17 residues. The junction had 15 bases not matched to a gene; V was cut back by 4 bases and J by 5 bases. CDR3 residues: CASSYGGVGRGSETQYF. The CDR3 DNA reads TGTGCCAGCAGTTACGGGGGGGTCGGGAGAGGTTCGGAGACCCAGTACTTC.

The genes are TRBV28 and TRBJ2-1; 11 bases align to TRBD2. CDR1 and CDR2 from the germline V gene are MDHEN and SYDVKM. V trimming: 5 bases; J trimming: 4 bases; junction bases outside the gene matches: 7. The CDR3 covers 16 residues. CDR3 nucleotide sequence: TGTGCCAGCAGTCCGGGACTAGCGGATCAATACAATGAGCAGTTCTTC. Translating it yields CASSPGLADQYNEQFF. Variable domain in full (rest from reference TRBV28 and TRBJ2-1): DVKVTQSSRYLVKRTGEKVFLECVQDMDHENMFWYRQDPGLGLRLIYFSYDVKMKEKGDIPEGYSVSREKKERFSLILESASTNQTSMYLCASSPGLADQYNEQFFGPGTRLTVL.

The table lists this clonotype with many counts. The chain combines TRBV15 with TRBJ1-6, with a tentative D call TRBD1 (5 bases). CDR1 is LNHNV and CDR2 is YYDKDF in the germline V gene (reference sequence). V lost 1 base and J lost 8, with 15 bases in between. The CDR3 totals 16 residues. CDR3 bases: TGTGCCACCAGCAGAGTGAGAGGGGTCGGTTATTCACCCCTCCACTTT. Translation: CATSRVRGVGYSPLHF.

This clonotype was counted between two and nine times. This sequence joins TRBV12-3 or TRBV12-4 and TRBJ2-6; weak D call: TRBD1 (6 bases). This CDR3 contains 17 residues. V was trimmed by 2 bases and J by 0 bases, leaving 11 bases between them. As DNA, the CDR3 is TGTGCCAGCAGTTTATCCACAGGGCCCTCTGGGGCCAACGTCCTGACTTTC. This sequence encodes CASSLSTGPSGANVLTF.

This CDR3 is CASSQAFLRLAGGFNEQFF. CDR3 nucleotide sequence: TGTGCCAGCAGCCAAGCCTTTTTGCGACTAGCGGGGGGCTTCAATGAGCAGTTCTTC. This chain uses TRBV3-1 with TRBJ2-1; TRBD2 matches 13 bases. This CDR3 contains 19 residues. CDR1 is LGHDT, CDR2 YNNKEL, per germline (reference sequence). V lost 1 base to trimming and J lost 6 bases; unmatched junction nucleotides: 12.

This clonotype was recorded once. The rearrangement uses TRBV6-2 or TRBV6-3 and TRBJ2-7; D gene ambiguous. From germline, CDR1 is MNHEY and CDR2 SVGEGT. CDR3 length equals 14 residues. Trimming pared 0 bases from V and 0 bases from J, leaving 6 bases between. The chain's CDR3 is CASSYSAISYEQYF. The CDR3 coding sequence is TGTGCCAGCAGTTACTCGGCCATCTCCTACGAGCAGTACTTC.

The chain recombines TRBV14 with TRBJ2-3; 10 bases are a match to TRBD2. This CDR3 contains 18 residues. J lost 10 bases, V lost 7 bases, and 23 bases had no gene match. In germline, CDR1 is SGHDN, CDR2 FVKESK. CDR3 bases: TGTGCCAGCACCAATTATGGACTAGCGGACGACACCGCCTACGCGCAGTATTTT. Amino acid sequence: CASTNYGLADDTAYAQYF.

The gene calls are TRBV4-1 and TRBJ2-3; no reliable D call. The V gene's germline CDR1 is MGHRA and CDR2 YSYEKL. The V end lost 1 base, the J end lost 2 bases, and 19 bases lay between the germline ends. This CDR3 region has 18 residues. The DNA of the CDR3 is TGCGCCAGCAGCCAAGTTCTTCACGGCCCGCACCACACAGATACGCAGTATTTT. It translates to CASSQVLHGPHHTDTQYF.

This clonotype has more than one count but fewer than ten. The chain employs TRBV18 and TRBJ1-5; possibly TRBD1 for D (5 bases). Per the germline V gene, CDR1 is KGHSH and CDR2 is LQKENI. The CDR3 loop spans 12 amino acids. V was cut by 6 bases and J by 4 bases, with 7 bases left in between. The CDR3 coding sequence is TGTGCCAGCTCGACAGTAAATCAGCCCCAGCATTTT. This gives the protein CASSTVNQPQHF.